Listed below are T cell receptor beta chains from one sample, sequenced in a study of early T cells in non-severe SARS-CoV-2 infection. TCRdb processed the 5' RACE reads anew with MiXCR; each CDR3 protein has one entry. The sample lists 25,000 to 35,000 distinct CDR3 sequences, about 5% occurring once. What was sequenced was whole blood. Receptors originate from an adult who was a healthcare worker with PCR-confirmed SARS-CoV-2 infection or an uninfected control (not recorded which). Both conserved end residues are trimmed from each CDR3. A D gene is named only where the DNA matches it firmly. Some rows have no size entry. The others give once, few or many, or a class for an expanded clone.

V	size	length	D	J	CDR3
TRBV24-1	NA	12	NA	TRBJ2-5	ATSDSGLQETQY
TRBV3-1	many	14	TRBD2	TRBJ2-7	ASSLQLAGGPYEQY
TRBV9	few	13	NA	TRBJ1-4	ASSAGPSTNEKLF
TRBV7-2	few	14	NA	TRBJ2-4	ASSLASTLAKNIQY
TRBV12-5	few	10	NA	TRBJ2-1	ASGLVSHEQF
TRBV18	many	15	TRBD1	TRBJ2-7	ASSPTAGGALPYEQY
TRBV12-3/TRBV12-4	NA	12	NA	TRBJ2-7	ASSLRRLSYEQY
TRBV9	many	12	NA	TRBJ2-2	ASSVGVFTGELF
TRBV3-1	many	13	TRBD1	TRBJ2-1	ASSRDRGVGNEQF
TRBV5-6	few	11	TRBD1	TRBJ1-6	ASSLDRNSPLH
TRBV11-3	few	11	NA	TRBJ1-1	ASSLGGVTEAF
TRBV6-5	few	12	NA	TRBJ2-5	ASSLRQRQETQY
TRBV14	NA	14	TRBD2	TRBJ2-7	ASSKYLAGVSSEQY
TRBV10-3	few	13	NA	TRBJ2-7	AISDSDRRPYEQY
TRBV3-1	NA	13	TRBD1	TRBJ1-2	ASSSQGDGGYGYT
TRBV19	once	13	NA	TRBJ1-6	ASSIADAGNSPLH
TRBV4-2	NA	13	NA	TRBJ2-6	ASSQDPSGANVLT
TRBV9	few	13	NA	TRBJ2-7	ASSVGGQWIYEQY
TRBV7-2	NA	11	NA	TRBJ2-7	ASSFGYPYEQY
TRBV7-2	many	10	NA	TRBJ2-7	ASSTASYEQY
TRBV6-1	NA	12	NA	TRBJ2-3	ASSPGESTDTQY
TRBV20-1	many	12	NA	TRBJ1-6	SARDQTTYSPLH
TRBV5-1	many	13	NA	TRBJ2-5	ASSLASAWEETQY
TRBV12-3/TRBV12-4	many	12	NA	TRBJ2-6	ASSLAGGANVLT
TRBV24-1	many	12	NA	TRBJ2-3	ATSDDPSTDTQY
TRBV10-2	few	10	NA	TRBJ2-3	ASGPVEQSQY
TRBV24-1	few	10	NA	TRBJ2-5	ATSDPLETQY
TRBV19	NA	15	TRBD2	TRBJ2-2	AINSDGSGANTGELF
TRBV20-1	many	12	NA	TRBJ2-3	SARGTPSTDTQY
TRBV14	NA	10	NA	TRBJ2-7	ASSQDTLKQY
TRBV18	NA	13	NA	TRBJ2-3	ASSPRTPSTDTQY
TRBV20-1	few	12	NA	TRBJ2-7	SASNPDRRYEQY
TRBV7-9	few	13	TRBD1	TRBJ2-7	ASSPQRGQGYEQY
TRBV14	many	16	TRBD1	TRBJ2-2	ASSQDVQGVINTGELF
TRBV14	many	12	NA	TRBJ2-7	ASSRESGFYEQY
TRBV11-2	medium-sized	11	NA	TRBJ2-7	ASSLAGTYEQY
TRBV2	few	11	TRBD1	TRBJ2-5	ASSEVQGATQY
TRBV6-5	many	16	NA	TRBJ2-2	ASSSSWGRETRTGELF
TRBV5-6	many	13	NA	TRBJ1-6	ASSLEADYDSPLH
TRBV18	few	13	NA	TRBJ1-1	ASSPIRRGDTEAF
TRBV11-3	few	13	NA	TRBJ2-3	ASSLRTVSADTQY
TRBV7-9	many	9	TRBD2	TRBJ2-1	ASSLADPVI
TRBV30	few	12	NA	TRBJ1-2	AWSVAFGSYGYT
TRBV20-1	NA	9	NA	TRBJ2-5	SAHQTATQY
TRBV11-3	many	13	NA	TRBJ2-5	ASSPQLGLQETQY
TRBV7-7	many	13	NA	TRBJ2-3	ASSLGSLATDTQY